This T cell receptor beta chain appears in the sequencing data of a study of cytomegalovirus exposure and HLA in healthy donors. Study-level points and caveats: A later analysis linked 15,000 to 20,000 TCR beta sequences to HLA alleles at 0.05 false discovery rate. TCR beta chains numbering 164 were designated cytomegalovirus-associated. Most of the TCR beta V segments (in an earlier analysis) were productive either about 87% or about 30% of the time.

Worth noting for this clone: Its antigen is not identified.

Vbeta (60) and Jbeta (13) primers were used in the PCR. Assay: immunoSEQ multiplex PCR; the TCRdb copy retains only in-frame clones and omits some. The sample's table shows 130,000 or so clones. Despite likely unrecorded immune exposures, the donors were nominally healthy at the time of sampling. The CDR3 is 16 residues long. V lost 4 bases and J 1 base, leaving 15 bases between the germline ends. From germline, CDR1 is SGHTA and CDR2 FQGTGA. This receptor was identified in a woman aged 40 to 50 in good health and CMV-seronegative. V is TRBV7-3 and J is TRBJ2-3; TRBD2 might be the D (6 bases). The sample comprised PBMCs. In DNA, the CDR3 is TGTGCCAGCAGCTCCAACCACGGGGGTGGCACAGATACGCAGTATTTT. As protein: CASSSNHGGGTDTQYF.